The next 26 T cell receptor beta chains were all read from a single sample in a study of identical twins. TCRdb fed the 5' RACE reads into MiXCR, producing one record per CDR3 protein. This sample carries fewer than 900,000 distinct CDR3 sequences, 15% to 20% of them seen once, and the ten largest clones take around 12%. The same specimen was also included in a second study, on T cells expressing NK-cell markers.

The specimen sequenced was PBMCs. These receptor sequences come from a woman aged 18-35 years in good health.

The chain has TRBV9 and TRBJ2-1; the match to TRBD2 covers 7 bases. This CDR3 region has 12 residues. Per germline, CDR1 SGDLS and CDR2 YYNGEE. J lost 10 bases, V lost 0 bases, and 1 base had no gene match. The CDR3 region has the DNA TGTGCCAGCAGCGTAGAGGGACTAGAGCAGTTCTTC. This sequence encodes CASSVEGLEQFF.

In its sample, this clonotype was seen a few times. The V call is TRBV20-1, the J call TRBJ1-3; D gene unclear. V lost 0 bases and J lost 1, with 10 bases in between. The CDR3 has 15 residues. Germline lookup yields CDR1 DFQATT and CDR2 SNEGSKA (reference sequence). The CDR3 sequence: CSARDHRTSGNTIYF. The DNA for the CDR3 is TGCAGTGCTAGAGATCATAGAACATCTGGAAACACCATATATTTT.

This sequence joins TRBV20-1 and TRBJ2-7, with 7 bases matching TRBD1. This CDR3 has 14 amino acids. Germline CDR1 is DFQATT and CDR2 is SNEGSKA (reference sequence). The V gene end was trimmed by 3 bases and the J gene end by 0 bases; junction bases not matched to a gene: 5. This CDR3 reads CSARNDRVSYEQYF. The CDR3 nucleotides read TGCAGTGCTAGGAACGACAGGGTCTCCTACGAGCAGTACTTC.

A word on this clonotype: At one end, the junction sequence differs from germline, possibly due to a read error. The genes are TRBV16 and TRBJ1-5, with D uncertain. This CDR3 has 12 residues. Germline CDR1 is KGHSY and CDR2 is FQNENV. CDR3 protein: CPSSRARQPQHF. CDR3 nucleotides: TGTCCCAGCAGCCGGGCTCGTCAGCCCCAGCATTTT.

The J gene is TRBJ2-7, the V gene TRBV12-3 or TRBV12-4, with D uncertain. The V end lost 6 bases, the J end lost 2 bases, and 11 bases lay between the germline ends. This CDR3 spans 13 amino acids. CDR3 amino acids: CASSLDVTYEQYF. The CDR3 DNA reads as TGTGCCAGCAGCCTTGACGTGACCTACGAGCAGTACTTC.

This clonotype was detected only a few times. The rearrangement uses TRBV4-3 and TRBJ2-2, with D tentatively TRBD1 or TRBD2 (6 bases each). This CDR3 is 16 amino acids long. V lost 5 bases and J 4 bases, leaving 17 bases between the germline ends. Germline values: CDR1 LGHNA, CDR2 YSLEER. The CDR3 DNA sequence: TGCGCCAGCAGCGAAGTCGTAGGGGGACTCACCGGGGAGCTGTTTTTT. Protein sequence: CASSEVVGGLTGELFF.

This clonotype was observed at least ten times. V is TRBV6-5 and J is TRBJ2-3, with TRBD2 matching 7 bases. The length of the CDR3 is 15 residues. Germline V gene sequence: CDR1 MNHEY, CDR2 SVGAGI. Trimming cost V 0 bases and J 4 bases; bases outside gene matches: 4. The CDR3 reads CASSYSGGRPDTQYF. The CDR3 bases are TGTGCCAGCAGTTACTCCGGGGGGAGGCCAGATACGCAGTATTTT.

This clonotype was seen a few times. The chain is built from TRBV5-1 and TRBJ2-1, with TRBD2 matching over 8 bases. Germline V gene sequence: CDR1 SGHRS, CDR2 YFSETQ. Trimming at V came to 2 bases and at J to 6 bases, leaving 7 bases not matched to a gene. CDR3 length: 15 residues. The CDR3 reads CASSFFSGSVNEQFF. The CDR3 nucleotides are TGCGCCAGCAGCTTTTTCAGCGGGAGTGTCAATGAGCAGTTCTTC.

V gene TRBV10-3 combines with J gene TRBJ2-7, with TRBD1 as a possible D gene (6 bases). The germline gives CDR1 ENHRY, CDR2 SYGVKD. The ends were cut back, 7 bases at V and 4 bases at J, with 20 bases in the middle. The CDR3 consists of 15 residues. DNA of the CDR3: TGTGCCATCAATACCTGGGACAAGTCCTTTTACGAGCAGTACTTC. Translating gives CAINTWDKSFYEQYF.

This clonotype was recorded many times. This chain links TRBV12-3 or TRBV12-4 with TRBJ1-2; the match to TRBD1 covers 9 bases. V dropped 3 bases and J dropped 4; count of bases not matched to a gene: 6. This CDR3 has 15 amino acids. CDR3 sequence: CASSFSGQGSYGYTF. The CDR3 DNA follows: TGTGCCAGCAGTTTTTCGGGACAGGGAAGCTATGGCTACACCTTC.

This chain uses TRBV21-1 with TRBJ1-5; the D call TRBD1 from the table was never checked on the DNA. TRBV21-1 is a documented pseudogene. The CDR3 totals 15 residues. The chain's CDR3 is CASSKDRSSNQPQHF. The CDR3 DNA is TGTGCCAGCAGCAAAGACAGGTCTAGCAATCAGCCCCAGCATTTT.

This chain links TRBV29-1 with TRBJ1-1, with a tentative D call TRBD1 (6 bases). Germline lookup yields CDR1 SQVTM and CDR2 ANQGSEA. V lost 5 bases and J lost 1, with 14 bases in between. The CDR3 totals 14 residues. CDR3 sequence: CSVSRDTGNTEAFF. CDR3 DNA: TGCAGCGTTAGCCGGGACACTGGGAACACTGAAGCTTTCTTT.

The chain uses TRBV29-1 and TRBJ1-2; D unresolved. The V end was cut by 3 bases, the J end by 6 bases, with 14 bases between. CDR1 SQVTM and CDR2 ANQGSEA come from the germline V gene. This CDR3 comprises 13 residues. CDR3 loop: CSVERGGGDGYTF. In DNA form, the CDR3 reads TGCAGCGTTGAGCGGGGTGGCGGGGATGGCTACACCTTC.

The sample holds a few counts of this clonotype. The rearrangement uses TRBV7-2 and TRBJ2-1; D uncertain. Trimming left V 3 bases short and J 0 bases short, with 9 bases between. Germline CDR1 reads SGHTA; CDR2 reads FQGNSA. The CDR3 has 15 residues. The CDR3, as DNA: TGTGCCAGCAGCTTGGCGGATCCCTCCTACAATGAGCAGTTCTTC. Its translation is CASSLADPSYNEQFF.

This clonotype was counted only a few times. A read error may account for a junction end that differs from germline. The genes are TRBV7-7 and TRBJ2-2; D not certain. CDR1 is SSHAT and CDR2 is FNYEAQ in the germline V gene (reference sequence). This CDR3 contains 17 residues. CDR3 loop: CASSLVATGGSTGELFF. In DNA, the CDR3 is TGTGCTAGCAGCTTGGTGGCGACGGGCGGTAGCACCGGGGAGCTGTTTTTT.

The chain has TRBV3-1 and TRBJ1-2; D call uncertain. Trimming took off 2 bases at V and 6 bases at J, with 13 bases between the two ends. The CDR3 is 14 residues long. Germline-derived CDR1 and CDR2 are LGHDT and YNNKEL (reference sequence). The CDR3 protein is CASSQSGYPHGYTF. DNA of the CDR3: TGTGCCAGCAGCCAAAGCGGGTACCCTCATGGCTACACCTTC.

The chain carries TRBV5-1 and TRBJ1-2; no definite D call. The germline V gene encodes CDR1 SGHRS and CDR2 YFSETQ. V shed 2 bases and J shed 8 bases, with 13 bases lying between them. There are 13 residues in the CDR3. The CDR3 region has the DNA TGCGCCAGCAGCTTAGGCATCAGTACGGGCTACACCTTC. This translates into CASSLGISTGYTF.

The chain is built from TRBV12-3 or TRBV12-4 and TRBJ2-2; D remains unclear. The ends were cut back, 3 bases at V and 6 bases at J, with 5 bases in the middle. The CDR3 runs 12 residues. The CDR3 nucleotides are TGTGCCAGCAGTTTTGTCCCCGGGGAGCTGTTTTTT. Encoded protein: CASSFVPGELFF.

This chain joins TRBV6-1 and TRBJ2-1; D may be TRBD1 (5 bases). The V gene's germline CDR1 is MNHNS and CDR2 SASEGT. CDR3 length: 15 residues. Trimming removed 0 bases from V and 4 bases from J, with 10 bases in between. CDR3 in amino acids: CASSEALDNYNEQFF. The DNA for the CDR3 is TGTGCCAGCAGTGAAGCGCTGGACAATTACAATGAGCAGTTCTTC.

This clonotype showed up just a few times. V gene TRBV9 combines with J gene TRBJ2-7; tentatively, D is TRBD2 (6 bases). The CDR3 contains 15 residues. The V gene lost 1 base and the J gene lost 2 bases, with 13 bases spanning the gap. From germline, CDR1 is SGDLS and CDR2 YYNGEE. The CDR3 DNA reads as TGTGCCAGCAGCGTAAATGGGGGGTCCACCTACGAGCAGTACTTC. Translated, it gives CASSVNGGSTYEQYF.

This clonotype was detected ten times or more. The chain joins TRBV5-1 to TRBJ1-6; D might be TRBD1 (5 bases). The germline gives CDR1 SGHRS, CDR2 YFSETQ. This CDR3 contains 13 residues. With 5 bases removed from V and 10 bases from J, the gap between germline ends came to 13 bases. CDR3 sequence reads: CASRTTEGSPLHF. The DNA of the CDR3 is TGCGCCAGCAGGACGACAGAGGGATCACCCCTCCACTTT. Complete variable domain (other parts from reference TRBV5-1 and TRBJ1-6): KAGVTQTPRYLIKTRGQQVTLSCSPISGHRSVSWYQQTPGQGLQFLFEYFSETQRNKGNFPGRFSGRQFSNSRSEMNVSTLELGDSALYLCASRTTEGSPLHFGNGTRLTVT.

The gene calls are TRBV6-5 and TRBJ2-1; 10 bases are a match to TRBD2. Germline-derived CDR1 and CDR2 are MNHEY and SVGAGI. The length of the CDR3 is 18 residues. The V gene end was trimmed by 3 bases and the J gene end by 11 bases; junction bases not matched to a gene: 19. CDR3 amino acids: CASSYRRPGLAMLGKQFF. The DNA of the CDR3 is TGTGCCAGCAGTTATAGGCGACCGGGACTAGCGATGTTGGGTAAGCAGTTCTTC.

In its sample, this clonotype was seen a few times. CDR3 sequence reads: CASGGANNQPQHF. Here the CDR3 DNA reads TGTGCCAGCGGTGGAGCGAACAATCAGCCCCAGCATTTT. The chain has TRBV6-1 and TRBJ1-5; D is ambiguous. Deletions cut 8 bases from V and 3 bases from J, with 11 bases between. Per the germline V gene, CDR1 is MNHNS and CDR2 is SASEGT. The CDR3 covers 13 residues.

The chain employs TRBV10-3 and TRBJ1-2; 7 nucleotides match TRBD1. V lost 8 bases and J lost 0; bases outside the gene matches: 6. The CDR3 contains 14 residues. Germline CDR1 ENHRY, CDR2 SYGVKD. CDR3 in amino acids: CAIQQGLTNYGYTF. For the CDR3, the DNA is TGTGCCATCCAACAGGGGCTTACTAACTATGGCTACACCTTC.

The rearrangement links TRBV29-1 to TRBJ2-3; D unclear. V was trimmed by 5 bases and J by 1 base, leaving 16 bases between them. Per the germline V gene, CDR1 is SQVTM and CDR2 is ANQGSEA. The CDR3 is made up of 15 amino acids. The CDR3: CSVPVLIWGTDTQYF. The DNA of the CDR3 is TGCAGCGTTCCGGTACTGATATGGGGCACAGATACGCAGTATTTT.

The chain employs TRBV6-5 and TRBJ2-3; no clear D. Between the trimmed V and J ends, which lost 1 base and 3 bases, there was a span of 11 bases. CDR1 MNHEY and CDR2 SVGAGI come from the germline V gene. The CDR3 contains 15 residues. The CDR3 loop reads CASSYYPSTTDTQYF. In nucleotides, the CDR3 is TGTGCCAGCAGTTACTATCCATCCACGACAGATACGCAGTATTTT.